This T cell receptor (beta chain) stems from a study of chemoradiotherapy in HPV16-positive cancers (dated by TCRdb to the early 2020s). In the study overall: Functional T-cell assays on cells from a couple of HPV16-positive patients defined candidate HPV-specific T-cell clones and common TCR motifs. Whether T-cell immunity against the HPV oncoproteins E6 and E7 changes during chemoradiotherapy and whether survival is affected by this immunity were examined in the study. The candidate HPV-specific TCRs and motifs were then tracked in TCR repertoires from around 86 patients with HPV-related cancers. Points the paper makes about the study in general: Expansion of candidate HPV-specific clones and E7-related TCR motifs was observed in the tumor microenvironment during treatment, whereas no such expansion was observed for non-HPV-specific T cells. Improved recurrence-free survival in HPV16-positive patients was associated with expansion of HPV-responsive T cells during chemoradiotherapy. The functional definition of HPV-specific T cells came from only two HPV16-positive patients, and the survival association was reported for HPV16-positive patients.

The method was the immunoSEQ multiplex PCR assay. TCRdb took over this immuneACCESS table, retaining in-frame rearrangements with V and J assigned. Such tables are incomplete; in checked studies, under half of the missing clones stem from an unresolved V gene, and the remainder is unexplained. The sample includes roughly 7,300 clones, with 70% to 90% observed a single time. Of the sample, 1.9% falls within the top ten clones. Because repertoires were sampled repeatedly during chemoradiotherapy, clonal expansion in the tumor microenvironment could be followed. Concerning this clone: The specificity of this receptor is unknown. The input lacks base qualities; no much larger clone sits a single base away.

The CDR3 starts with the cysteine, ends with the phenylalanine, and has 16 residues. CDR3 DNA is the only sequence kept; it has 48 bases, read in frame from the first base. The chain employs TRBV21-1 and TRBJ1-4. TRBV21-1 is assigned pseudogene status. Sampling was carried out from a patient who underwent chemoradiotherapy. The receptor was isolated from a human donor with HPV-associated anogenital cancer. The CDR3 reads CASSKPGAKTNEKLFF. The nucleotide sequence reads as follows: TGTGCCAGCAGCAAACCGGGGGCAAAAACTAATGAAAAACTGTTTTTT.